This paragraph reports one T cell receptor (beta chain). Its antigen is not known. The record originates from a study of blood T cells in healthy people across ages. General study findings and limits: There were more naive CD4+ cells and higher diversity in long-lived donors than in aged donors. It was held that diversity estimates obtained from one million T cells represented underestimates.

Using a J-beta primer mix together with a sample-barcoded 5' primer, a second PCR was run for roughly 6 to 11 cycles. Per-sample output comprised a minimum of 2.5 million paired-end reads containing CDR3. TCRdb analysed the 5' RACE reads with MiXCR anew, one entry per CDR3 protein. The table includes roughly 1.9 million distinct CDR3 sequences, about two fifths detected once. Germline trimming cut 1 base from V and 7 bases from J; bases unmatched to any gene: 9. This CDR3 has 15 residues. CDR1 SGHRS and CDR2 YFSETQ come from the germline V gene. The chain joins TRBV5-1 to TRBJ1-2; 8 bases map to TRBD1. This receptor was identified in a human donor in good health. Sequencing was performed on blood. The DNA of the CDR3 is TGCGCCAGCAGCTTGATCCCCACAGGGGGAGGTGGCTACACCTTC. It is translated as CASSLIPTGGGGYTF.